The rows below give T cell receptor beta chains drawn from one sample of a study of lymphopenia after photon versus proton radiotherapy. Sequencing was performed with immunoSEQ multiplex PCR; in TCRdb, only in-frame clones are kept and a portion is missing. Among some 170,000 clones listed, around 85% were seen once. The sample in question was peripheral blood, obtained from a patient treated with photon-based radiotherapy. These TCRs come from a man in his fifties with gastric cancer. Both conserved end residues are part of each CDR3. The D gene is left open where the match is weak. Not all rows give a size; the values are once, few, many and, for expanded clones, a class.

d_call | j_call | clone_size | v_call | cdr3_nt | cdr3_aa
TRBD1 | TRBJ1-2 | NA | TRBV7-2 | TGTGCCAGCAGCCCCTACCAGGGGGCGGGGGGCTATGGCTACACCTTC | CASSPYQGAGGYGYTF
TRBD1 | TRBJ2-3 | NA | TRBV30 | TGTGCCTGGAGTGGACAGGGCGCAGATACGCAGTATTTT | CAWSGQGADTQYF
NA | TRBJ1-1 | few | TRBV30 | TGTGCCTGGAGTGGGCTGAACACTGAAGCTTTCTTT | CAWSGLNTEAFF
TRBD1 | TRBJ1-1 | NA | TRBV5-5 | TGTGCCAGCAGCTTGCACAGGGGAAACACTGAAGCTTTCTTT | CASSLHRGNTEAFF
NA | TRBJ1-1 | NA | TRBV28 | TGTGCCAGCAGTTTATCAGGCAGGCTGAACACTGAAGCTTTCTTT | CASSLSGRLNTEAFF
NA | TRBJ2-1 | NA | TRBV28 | TGTGCCAGCAGTTTGGAAGTCCACAATGAGCAGTTCTTC | CASSLEVHNEQFF
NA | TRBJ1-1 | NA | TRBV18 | TGTGCCAGCTCAGCCACAGGGTTGAACACTGAAGCTTTCTTT | CASSATGLNTEAFF
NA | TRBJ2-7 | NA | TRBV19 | TGTGCCAGTAGTATAAAGGGGGAGTACGAGCAGTACTTC | CASSIKGEYEQYF
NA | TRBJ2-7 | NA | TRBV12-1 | TGTGCCAGCAGCCTCGATAGCGGGGGGAACGAGCAGTACTTC | CASSLDSGGNEQYF
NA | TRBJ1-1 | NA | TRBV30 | TGTGCCCGAGCCGGGGGAGGGAACACTGAAGCTTTCTTT | CARAGGGNTEAFF
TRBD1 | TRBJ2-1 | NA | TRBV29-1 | TGCAGCTCTGCGGACAGGGGGTGGGACAATGAGCAGTTCTTC | CSSADRGWDNEQFF
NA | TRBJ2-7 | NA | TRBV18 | TGTGCCAGCTCACCACCCGTCGGAGGGCCCGAGCAGTACTTC | CASSPPVGGPEQYF
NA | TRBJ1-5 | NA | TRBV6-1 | TGTGCCAGCAGAGCCAAGAATCAGCCCCAGCATTTT | CASRAKNQPQHF
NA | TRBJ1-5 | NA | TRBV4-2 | TGTGCCAGCAGCCAAGATCGCCAGGCAGGGAAGTTGGGTCAGCCCCAGCATTTT | CASSQDRQAGKLGQPQHF
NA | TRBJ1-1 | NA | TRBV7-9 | TGTGCCAGCAGCTTATTTCCCCGGCCTGAAGCTTTCTTT | CASSLFPRPEAFF
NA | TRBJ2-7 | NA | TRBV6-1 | TGTGCCAGCTTCCTGGGGGGAGCCTACGAGCAGTACTTC | CASFLGGAYEQYF
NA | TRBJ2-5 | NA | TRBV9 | TGTGCCAGCAGCGTAGGAGGAACCCAAGAGACCCAGTACTTC | CASSVGGTQETQYF
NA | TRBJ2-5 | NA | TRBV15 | TGTGCCACCAGCAGAGATAGTATAGTAGAGACCCAGTACTTC | CATSRDSIVETQYF
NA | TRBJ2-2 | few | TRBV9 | TGTGCCAGCAGCGTAGAGCCAGGGACGAACACCGGGGAGCTGTTTTTT | CASSVEPGTNTGELFF
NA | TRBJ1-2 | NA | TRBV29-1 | TGCAGCGCCAAGGAGGGGGGCTACACCTTC | CSAKEGGYTF
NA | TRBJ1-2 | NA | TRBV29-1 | TGCAGCGTTGATTCAGTTAACTATGGCTACACCTTC | CSVDSVNYGYTF
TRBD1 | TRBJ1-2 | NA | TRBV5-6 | TGTGCCAGCAGCGTCGGGACAGGGGGGCATGGCTACACCTTC | CASSVGTGGHGYTF
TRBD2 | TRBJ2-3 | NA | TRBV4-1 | TGCGCCAGCAGCGCCCAGGGGGGGACTAGCGGGAGTAGCACAGATACGCAGTATTTT | CASSAQGGTSGSSTDTQYF